This T cell receptor beta chain is from a study of shared clonotypes between healthy human individuals. There were only Caucasian adults among the donors, and all lived in Nashville, Tennessee. With regard to this clone: Its antigen is unknown.

Replicate PCRs were loaded with approximately 300 ng DNA from unsorted PBMC, around 30,000 T cell genomes. Ten immunoSEQ deep assay plates were used to sequence unsorted PBMC DNA. Method: immunoSEQ multiplex PCR; TCRdb's copy keeps in-frame clones and lacks some. Among about 490,000 clones listed, around 80% were seen once. This CDR3 comprises 19 residues. Points from the study as a whole: Among donors, clonotype sharing was expected to be affected by sequencing depth.

The sample was PBMCs. This chain connects TRBV21-1 to TRBJ2-6; the listed D gene, TRBD2, was not tested against the DNA. TRBV21-1 is noted as a pseudogene. This TCR was recovered from a woman aged 40 to 50 in good health. Some clones in this sample may be carry-over from other donors' samples. The CDR3 is CASSKVTAKPGSGANVLTF. The CDR3 DNA is TGTGCCAGCAGCAAAGTTACTGCTAAGCCGGGTTCTGGGGCCAACGTCCTGACTTTC.